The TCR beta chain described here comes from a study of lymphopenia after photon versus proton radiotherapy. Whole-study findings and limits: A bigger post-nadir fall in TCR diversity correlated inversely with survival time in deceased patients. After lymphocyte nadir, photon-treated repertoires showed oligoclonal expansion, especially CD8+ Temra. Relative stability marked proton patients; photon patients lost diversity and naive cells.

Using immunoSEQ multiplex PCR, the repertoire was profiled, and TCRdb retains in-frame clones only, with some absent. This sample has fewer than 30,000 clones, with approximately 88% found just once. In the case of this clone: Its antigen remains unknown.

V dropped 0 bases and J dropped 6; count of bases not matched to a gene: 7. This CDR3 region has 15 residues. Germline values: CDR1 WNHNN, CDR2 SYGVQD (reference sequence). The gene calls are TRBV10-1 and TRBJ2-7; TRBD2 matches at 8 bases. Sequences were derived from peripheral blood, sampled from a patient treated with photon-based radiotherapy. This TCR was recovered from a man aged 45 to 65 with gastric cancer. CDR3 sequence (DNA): TGCGCCAGCAGTGAGTCGAACCGGGGGGGCCTCGAGCAGTACTTC. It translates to CASSESNRGGLEQYF.